Each of the 8 T cell receptor beta chains below was sequenced from the same sample in a study of T cells of healthy individuals. From the 5' RACE reads, TCRdb called clonotypes with MiXCR, one entry per CDR3 protein. The table lists roughly 76,000 distinct CDR3 sequences, roughly 5.1% of them singletons. The source of these receptors is a female donor in good health.

This clonotype was counted many times. This sequence joins TRBV7-6 and TRBJ1-1, with no clear D. The CDR3 totals 13 residues. Trimming removed 5 bases at V and 1 base at J, with 8 bases between. Germline values: CDR1 SGHVS, CDR2 FNYEAQ. The CDR3 sequence is CASSGYKNTEAFF. The CDR3, as DNA: TGTGCCAGCAGCGGATACAAGAACACTGAAGCTTTCTTT.

In this sample, this clonotype turned up many times. The chain is built from TRBV6-1 and TRBJ2-2; TRBD2 agrees at 11 bases. CDR3 size: 18 residues. Germline CDR1 MNHNS, CDR2 SASEGT. V lost 0 bases and J lost 3; bases outside the gene matches: 6. The CDR3 protein is CASSEAITSGRDTGELFF. The DNA of the CDR3 is TGTGCCAGCAGTGAAGCGATAACTAGCGGGAGAGACACCGGGGAGCTGTTTTTT.

As for this clonotype: A read error may explain this, as a much larger clone is one base away. J is TRBJ2-7 and V is TRBV28; D is uncertain. This CDR3 region has 16 residues. Germline V lookup: CDR1 MDHEN, CDR2 SYDVKM. Trimming left V 5 bases short and J 2 bases short, with 19 bases between. This chain's CDR3 is CASSIGAPVGAYEQYF. The CDR3, as DNA: TGTGCCAGCAGTATAGGAGCCCCAGTTGGTGCCTACGAGCAGTACTTC. The full variable domain, rest sourced from reference TRBV28 and TRBJ2-7, is DVKVTQSSRYLVKRTGEKVFLECVQDMDHENMFWYRQDPGLGLRLIYFSYDVKMKEKGDIPEGYSVSREKKERFSLILESASTNQTSMYLCASSIGAPVGAYEQYFGPGTRLTVT.

This clonotype has a count of ten or more. The chain has TRBV6-5 and TRBJ2-3, with TRBD2 identical over 10 bases. The CDR3 is made up of 16 amino acids. Germline CDR1 reads MNHEY; CDR2 reads SVGAGI. V dropped 4 bases and J dropped 3; count of bases not matched to a gene: 7. The CDR3 DNA is TGTGCCAGCAGTTCCTGGGGACTAGCGAAGACAGATACGCAGTATTTT. This translates into CASSSWGLAKTDTQYF.

This clonotype was picked up many times. The chain is built from TRBV25-1 and TRBJ1-1; D unclear. The CDR3 length is 14 residues. The germline gives CDR1 MGHDK, CDR2 SYGVNS. The V end was cut by 2 bases, the J end by 1 base, with 8 bases between. The CDR3 region is CASSETASNTEAFF. CDR3 DNA: TGTGCCAGCAGTGAAACCGCCTCGAACACTGAAGCTTTCTTT.

A few counts support this clonotype. This chain links TRBV20-1 with TRBJ1-1; D possibly corresponds to TRBD1 (5 bases). V was clipped by 1 base and J by 3 bases, with 15 bases between them. The length of the CDR3 is 15 residues. Looked up from germline, CDR1 is DFQATT and CDR2 is SNEGSKA (reference sequence). CDR3 in DNA: TGCAGTGCTAGAGCCCCGGGGGGGTCGGACACTGAAGCTTTCTTT. It specifies CSARAPGGSDTEAFF.

This clonotype occurred many times. CDR3 sequence (DNA): TGTGCCAGCAGCGTAGAAGGTAACTCCTACAATGAGCAGTTCTTC. Residues: CASSVEGNSYNEQFF. The rearrangement uses TRBV9 and TRBJ2-1, with D hard to call. Trimming took off 0 bases at V and 0 bases at J, with 7 bases between the two ends. This CDR3 region has 15 residues. Germline V CDR1 and CDR2: SGDLS, YYNGEE.

This clonotype was seen repeatedly, ten times or more. The J gene is TRBJ1-1, the V gene TRBV29-1, with D unresolved. Trimming removed 6 bases at V and 6 bases at J, with 8 bases between. Per the germline V gene, CDR1 is SQVTM and CDR2 is ANQGSEA. The length of the CDR3 is 10 residues. This chain's CDR3 is CSVMYSEAFF. Written as DNA, the CDR3 is TGCAGCGTAATGTACTCTGAAGCTTTCTTT.